Listed here is a single T cell receptor beta chain. Its antigen is as yet unknown. This entry is derived from a study of T cell responses to AZD1222 COVID-19 vaccine. Trimming stripped 3 bases from V and 1 base from J, with 13 bases between. The CDR3 is 15 residues long. Per the germline V gene, CDR1 is DFQATT and CDR2 is SNEGSKA (reference sequence). Findings and caveats of the study: There were repertoire samples only from the period after the peak T cell response. Following two doses of AZD1222, Spike-specific TCR breadth and depth rose. Mostly white British, mostly female donors; authors suggested clonal diversity may be underestimated. Just five or six AZD1222 recipients were seropositive at baseline.

Profiling relied on immunoSEQ multiplex PCR, and the TCRdb table lists in-frame clones only, not all of them. The data hold approximately 140,000 clones, with 82% observed a single time. This rearrangement joins TRBV20-1 to TRBJ1-5; D not resolved. Here the sequenced sample was peripheral blood, taken on day 0 of MenACWY control vaccination. The clonotype comes from an adult in good health. The CDR3 loop is CSASQARRSNQPQHF. As DNA, the CDR3 is TGCAGTGCTAGTCAGGCACGGAGGAGCAATCAGCCCCAGCATTTT.